Each of the 19 T cell receptor beta chains below was sequenced from the same sample in a study of cytomegalovirus exposure and HLA in healthy donors. Primers for the PCR totalled 60 Vbeta and 13 Jbeta. Some clones are missing from TCRdb's copy, which holds only in-frame ones; the method was immunoSEQ multiplex PCR. The data contain under 150,000 clones, roughly 77% of them seen just once; the ten biggest clones take up almost 6%. Sequencing used PBMCs. These receptors were taken from a woman aged 40 to 50 in good health and CMV-seropositive.

This clone appeared a single time. The rearrangement links TRBV5-6 to TRBJ2-7; D ambiguous. CDR3 length: 11 amino acids. From germline, CDR1 is SGHDT and CDR2 YYEEEE. V gave up 0 bases and J gave up 6 bases, with 4 bases separating them. The CDR3 sequence: CASSLGGEQYF. The CDR3 DNA sequence: TGTGCCAGCAGCTTGGGAGGCGAGCAGTACTTC.

The rearrangement links TRBV5-4 to TRBJ2-2; D may be TRBD1 (5 bases). This CDR3 has 16 residues. V was clipped by 0 bases and J by 0 bases, with 9 bases between them. Germline-derived CDR1 and CDR2 are SGHNT and YYREEE (reference sequence). The DNA of the CDR3 is TGTGCCAGCAGCTTGGGGGGCCGGGCGAACACCGGGGAGCTGTTTTTT. Its protein product is CASSLGGRANTGELFF.

This rearrangement joins TRBV7-2 to TRBJ1-5; 10 nucleotides match TRBD1. The germline gives CDR1 SGHTA, CDR2 FQGNSA. Trimming took 4 bases from V and 5 from J; bases not matched to a gene: 5. This CDR3 comprises 15 residues. The DNA of the CDR3 is TGTGCCAGCAGCTCTCCGGGACAGGGGTATCAGCCCCAGCATTTT. Translation: CASSSPGQGYQPQHF.

This clone was detected only a few times. The V and J genes are TRBV4-2 and TRBJ2-5, with 8 bases identical to TRBD2. CDR3 length equals 15 residues. V shed 2 bases and J 11 bases; nucleotides not matched to a gene: 13. Germline CDR1 and CDR2: LGHNA and YNFKEQ. The CDR3 spells CASSQFRRGAVEQYF. The CDR3 bases are TGTGCCAGCAGCCAATTCCGGCGGGGGGCGGTTGAGCAGTACTTC.

This clone has a handful of counts. The chain has TRBV6-5 and TRBJ1-5; 10 bases are a match to TRBD1. CDR1 is MNHEY, CDR2 SVGAGI, per germline. There are 14 residues in the CDR3. The V gene end was trimmed by 4 bases and the J gene end by 4 bases; junction bases not matched to a gene: 1. CDR3 amino acids: CASSWTGGNQPQHF. The CDR3, as DNA: TGTGCCAGCAGTTGGACAGGGGGGAATCAGCCCCAGCATTTT.

CDR3: CASSQVQPSDYGYTF. DNA for the CDR3: TGCGCCAGCAGCCAAGTACAGCCCTCTGACTATGGCTACACCTTC. J is TRBJ1-2 and V is TRBV4-1; no clear D gene. This CDR3 has 15 residues. The germline V and J ends were trimmed by 1 base and 3 bases, with 12 bases remaining between them. CDR1 is MGHRA and CDR2 is YSYEKL in the germline V gene.

The rearrangement uses TRBV6-6 and TRBJ1-1, with D unclear. This CDR3 comprises 15 residues. Germline CDR1 MNHNY, CDR2 SVGAGI (reference sequence). The ends were cut back, 0 bases at V and 0 bases at J, with 8 bases in the middle. For the CDR3, the DNA is TGTGCCAGCAGTTACTCGGTACCAGTGAACACTGAAGCTTTCTTT. Its translation is CASSYSVPVNTEAFF.

The chain couples TRBV6-5 to TRBJ1-2; D unresolved. The CDR3 runs to 12 residues. Between the trimmed V and J ends, which lost 8 bases and 6 bases, there was a span of 13 bases. Germline V gives CDR1 MNHEY, CDR2 SVGAGI. The CDR3 nucleotides read TGTGCCAGCCGGCGGGGATGGAATGGCTACACCTTC. Its translation: CASRRGWNGYTF.

The chain combines TRBV28 with TRBJ2-1; 9 bases fit TRBD2. The V gene's germline CDR1 is MDHEN and CDR2 SYDVKM. J lost 2 bases, V lost 2 bases, and 1 base had no gene match. CDR3 size: 15 residues. CDR3 sequence (DNA): TGTGCCAGCAGTTTAGGCGGGGGGGCCTACAATGAGCAGTTCTTC. Protein sequence: CASSLGGGAYNEQFF.

This clone was counted a single time. The chain carries TRBV29-1 and TRBJ1-4, with D possibly being TRBD1 (6 bases). Per the germline V gene, CDR1 is SQVTM and CDR2 is ANQGSEA. There are 13 residues in the CDR3. V lost 6 bases, J lost 2 bases, and 10 bases lay in between. For the CDR3, the DNA is TGCAGCGTGCAGGGGTCGACTAATGAAAAACTGTTTTTT. It specifies CSVQGSTNEKLFF. Full variable domain (rest looked up from reference TRBV29-1 and TRBJ1-4): SAVISQKPSRDICQRGTSLTIQCQVDSQVTMMFWYRQQPGQSLTLIATANQGSEATYESGFVIDKFPISRPNLTFSTLTVSNMSPEDSSIYLCSVQGSTNEKLFFGSGTQLSVL.

This rearrangement joins TRBV7-9 to TRBJ1-1; D perhaps matches TRBD1 (6 bases). The CDR3 has 14 amino acids. Germline CDR1 reads SEHNR; CDR2 reads FQNEAQ (reference sequence). V was trimmed by 5 bases and J by 7 bases, leaving 17 bases between them. The CDR3 bases are TGTGCCAGCAGCCTGACACAGGGAGTTGGTGAAGCTTTCTTT. It specifies CASSLTQGVGEAFF. The full variable domain, in which reference TRBV7-9 and TRBJ1-1 provide the parts outside the CDR3, is DTGVSQNPRHKITKRGQNVTFRCDPISEHNRLYWYRQTLGQGPEFLTYFQNEAQLEKSRLLSDRFSAERPKGSFSTLEIQRTEQGDSAMYLCASSLTQGVGEAFFGQGTRLTVV.

The chain couples TRBV6-5 to TRBJ2-5; TRBD1 matches at 8 bases. This CDR3 is 14 amino acids long. The junction had 3 bases not matched to a gene; V was cut back by 4 bases and J by 2 bases. Germline CDR1 is MNHEY and CDR2 is SVGAGI. The CDR3 DNA sequence: TGTGCCAGCAGTTCAGGGGGCACACAAGAGACCCAGTACTTC. Its translation is CASSSGGTQETQYF.

The chain joins TRBV9 to TRBJ2-7; 9 bases match TRBD2. Looked up from germline, CDR1 is SGDLS and CDR2 is YYNGEE. The CDR3 sequence is 18 residues long. V was pared by 0 bases and J by 3 bases, with 13 bases of the junction left unmatched. The DNA for the CDR3 is TGTGCCAGCAGCGTAGCCCCCGCGGCTAGCGGGGCTTTCTACGAGCAGTACTTC. Its protein product is CASSVAPAASGAFYEQYF.

This clone has just a few counts. V gene TRBV19 combines with J gene TRBJ2-3; D is unclear. Germline lookup yields CDR1 LNHDA and CDR2 SQIVND (reference sequence). V was clipped by 7 bases and J by 4 bases, with 15 bases between them. The length of the CDR3 is 14 residues. The CDR3, as DNA: TGTGCCAGTACACAGTCGCGTATTCCAGATACGCAGTATTTT. It yields the protein CASTQSRIPDTQYF.

The chain uses TRBV19 and TRBJ1-1, with 9 bases fitting TRBD1. Germline V gene lookup returns CDR1 LNHDA and CDR2 SQIVND (reference sequence). V shed 4 bases and J 3 bases; nucleotides not matched to a gene: 3. There are 14 residues in the CDR3. The CDR3 reads CASSTRTGDTEAFF. The CDR3 DNA is TGTGCCAGTAGTACCCGGACAGGGGACACTGAAGCTTTCTTT.

The rearrangement joins TRBV7-3 to TRBJ2-6; 13 bases fit TRBD2. The CDR3 totals 17 residues. With 5 bases clipped from V and 1 base from J, the junction kept 2 bases outside the gene matches. The germline gives CDR1 SGHTA, CDR2 FQGTGA. The CDR3 reads CASSLLAGGSGANVLTF. The DNA for the CDR3 is TGTGCCAGCAGCCTACTAGCGGGGGGGTCTGGGGCCAACGTCCTGACTTTC.

The chain recombines TRBV7-6 with TRBJ1-2; TRBD1 agrees at 10 bases. The CDR3 is 14 amino acids. Germline loops: CDR1 SGHVS, CDR2 FNYEAQ. The V segment lost 5 bases and the J segment 8 bases; nucleotides outside the gene matches: 8. The CDR3 nucleotides are TGTGCCAGCAGCCCGACGACAGGGGGCTTCGGCTACACCTTC. It codes for CASSPTTGGFGYTF.

This sequence joins TRBV27 and TRBJ1-3; 7 bases are shared with TRBD1. Trimming cost V 5 bases and J 4 bases; bases outside gene matches: 14. The CDR3 is 17 amino acids. Germline V CDR1 and CDR2: MNHEY, SMNVEV (reference sequence). The CDR3 DNA reads TGTGCCAGCAGTCCACAGTTACAGGGGATCGTCGGAAACACCATATATTTT. Its translation: CASSPQLQGIVGNTIYF.

The rearrangement links TRBV28 to TRBJ2-2; 12 bases line up with TRBD1. The CDR3 has 15 amino acids. Germline CDR1 and CDR2: MDHEN and SYDVKM. Germline trimming cut 5 bases from V and 7 bases from J; bases unmatched to any gene: 5. Written as DNA, the CDR3 is TGTGCCAGCAGTGGGCGGGACAGGGGGCGCGGGGAGCTGTTTTTT. Encoded protein: CASSGRDRGRGELFF.